The T cell receptor (beta chain) under discussion was sequenced for a study of T cells after yellow fever vaccination. Across the study: Fractions low in cell number were prepared with SMART-Seq v4 Ultra Low Input.

This clonotype appeared a few times. Its antigen is unknown. It was through 5'RACE template switching that TCR cDNA was made, with a universal primer site and UMIs added. MiXCR was run by TCRdb on the 5' RACE reads, yielding one entry per CDR3 protein. The sample yields 500,000 to 650,000 distinct CDR3 sequences, 12% seen once. Per germline, CDR1 SGDLS and CDR2 YYNGEE. Trimming cost V 0 bases and J 2 bases, with 13 bases left between them. The CDR3 is made up of 16 amino acids. Study observations and caveats: Most primary-vaccination clones recurred post-booster (roughly 96% CD4, 88% CD8). Overall, a small share of clonotypes was seen in both CD4 and CD8 compartments.

This receptor was identified in a man aged 25-40 years who received the YFV17D yellow fever vaccine. Sequenced here: PBMCs, sampled on the day of the yellow fever booster vaccination. The rearrangement joins TRBV9 to TRBJ2-3; D unresolved. DNA for the CDR3: TGTGCCAGCAGCGTAGATCCCTCGTCCCCCACAGATACGCAGTATTTT. Translation gives CASSVDPSSPTDTQYF.